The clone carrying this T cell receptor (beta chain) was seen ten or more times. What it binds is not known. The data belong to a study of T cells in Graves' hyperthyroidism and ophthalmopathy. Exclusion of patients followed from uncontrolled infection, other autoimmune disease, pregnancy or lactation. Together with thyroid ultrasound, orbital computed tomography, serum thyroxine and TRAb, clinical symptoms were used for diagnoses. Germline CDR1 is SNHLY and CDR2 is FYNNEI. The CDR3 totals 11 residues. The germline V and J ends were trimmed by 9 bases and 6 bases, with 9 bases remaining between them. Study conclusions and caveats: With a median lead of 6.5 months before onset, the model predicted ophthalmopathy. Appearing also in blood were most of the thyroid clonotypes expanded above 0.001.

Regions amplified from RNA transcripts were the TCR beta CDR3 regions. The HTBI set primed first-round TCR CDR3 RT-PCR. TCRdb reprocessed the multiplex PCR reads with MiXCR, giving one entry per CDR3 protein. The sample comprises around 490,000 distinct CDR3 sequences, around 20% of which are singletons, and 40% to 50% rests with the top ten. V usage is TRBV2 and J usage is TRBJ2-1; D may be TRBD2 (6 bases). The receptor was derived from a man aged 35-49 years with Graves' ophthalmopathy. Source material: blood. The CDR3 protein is CARAAGNEQFF. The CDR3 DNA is TGTGCCAGGGCAGCGGGCAATGAGCAGTTCTTC.